This T cell receptor (beta chain) was profiled in a study of technical replicates of blood from a handful of donors. TCRdb's copy holds only in-frame clones and misses some; the assay was immunoSEQ multiplex PCR. The sample contains approximately 87,000 clones, around 92% of which appear only once. In germline, CDR1 is SGHNT, CDR2 YENEEA. This CDR3 is 15 amino acids long. The V and J ends lost 5 bases and 3 bases, in that order; junction bases with no gene match: 5. Material: T cells isolated from PBMCs. This TCR was recovered from a human donor in good health. Some clones in this sample may be carry-over from other donors' samples. The chain recombines TRBV11-3 with TRBJ2-7, with 12 bases lining up with TRBD2. CDR3 sequence: CASSKPGLAGYEQYF. In nucleotides, the CDR3 is TGTGCCAGCAGCAAACCGGGACTAGCGGGCTACGAGCAGTACTTC. The full variable domain, with the rest looked up from reference TRBV11-3 and TRBJ2-7, is EAGVVQSPRYKIIEKKQPVAFWCNPISGHNTLYWYLQNLGQGPELLIRYENEEAVDDSQLPKDRFSAERLKGVDSTLKIQPAELGDSAVYLCASSKPGLAGYEQYFGPGTRLTVT.